The entry that follows covers one T cell receptor beta chain sequence. The antigen is undetermined. Each patient with chemo-refractory metastatic non-small-cell lung cancer was treated with focal radiation plus CTLA-4 blockade using ipilimumab. Repertoires were generated with immunoSEQ multiplex PCR, while TCRdb's copy carries only in-frame clones and drops some. The profile shows approximately 40,000 clones, roughly 85% of them singletons. The data were obtained in a study of radiotherapy plus CTLA-4 blockade in lung cancer. Study-level information: Among enrolled patients, about 18% responded and 31% achieved disease control. Study-level points and caveats: Once radiotherapy plus ipilimumab had been given, TCR clones derived from tumor expanded in blood.

The germline gives CDR1 SGHRS, CDR2 YFSETQ. V lost 5 bases and J 0 bases, leaving 10 bases between the germline ends. The CDR3 runs to 14 residues. The rearrangement joins TRBV5-1 to TRBJ2-3, with D hard to call. The TCR comes from a human donor with non-small cell lung cancer whose response to radiotherapy plus ipilimumab could not be evaluated. This sample comprised peripheral blood, obtained from a patient treated with radiotherapy plus ipilimumab. Written as DNA, the CDR3 is TGCGCCAGCAGATTTGGCCCAAGCACAGATACGCAGTATTTT. Translated: CASRFGPSTDTQYF.